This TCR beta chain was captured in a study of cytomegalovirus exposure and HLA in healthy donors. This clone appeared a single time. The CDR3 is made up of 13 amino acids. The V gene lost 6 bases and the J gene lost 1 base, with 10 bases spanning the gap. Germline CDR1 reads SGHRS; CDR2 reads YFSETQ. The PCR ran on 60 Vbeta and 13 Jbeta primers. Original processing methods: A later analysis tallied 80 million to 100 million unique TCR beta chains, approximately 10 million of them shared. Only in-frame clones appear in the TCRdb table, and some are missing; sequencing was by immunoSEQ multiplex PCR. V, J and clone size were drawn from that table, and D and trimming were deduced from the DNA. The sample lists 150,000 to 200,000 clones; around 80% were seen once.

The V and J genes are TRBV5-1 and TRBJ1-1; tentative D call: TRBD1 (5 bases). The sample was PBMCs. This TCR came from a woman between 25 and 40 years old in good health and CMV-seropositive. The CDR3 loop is CASIDSPNTEAFF. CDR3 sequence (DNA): TGCGCCAGCATCGACAGCCCGAACACTGAAGCTTTCTTT.